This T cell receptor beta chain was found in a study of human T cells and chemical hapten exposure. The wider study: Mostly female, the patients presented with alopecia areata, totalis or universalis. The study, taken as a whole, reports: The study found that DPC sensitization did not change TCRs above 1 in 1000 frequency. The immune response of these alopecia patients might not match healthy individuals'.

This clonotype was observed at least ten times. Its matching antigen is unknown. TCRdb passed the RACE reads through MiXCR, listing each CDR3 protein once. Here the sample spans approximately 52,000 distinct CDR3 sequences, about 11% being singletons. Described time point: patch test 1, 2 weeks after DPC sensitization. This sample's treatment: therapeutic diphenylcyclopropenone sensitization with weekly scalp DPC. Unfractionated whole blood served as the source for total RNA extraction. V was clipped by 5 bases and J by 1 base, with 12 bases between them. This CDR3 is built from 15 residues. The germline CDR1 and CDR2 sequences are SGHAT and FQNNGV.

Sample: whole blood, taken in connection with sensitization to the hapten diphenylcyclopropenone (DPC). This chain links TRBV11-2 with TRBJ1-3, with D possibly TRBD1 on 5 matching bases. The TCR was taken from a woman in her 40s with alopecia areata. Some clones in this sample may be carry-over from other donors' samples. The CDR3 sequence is CASSVNQGSGNTIYF. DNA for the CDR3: TGTGCCAGCAGCGTCAATCAGGGATCTGGAAACACCATATATTTT.